This T cell receptor (beta chain) was sequenced in a study of T cell changes during pregnancy in multiple sclerosis. In germline, CDR1 is SGHDT, CDR2 YYEEEE. Deletions cut 0 bases from V and 0 bases from J, with 8 bases between. This CDR3 has 15 residues. Profiling relied on immunoSEQ multiplex PCR, and the TCRdb table lists in-frame clones only, not all of them. The data show 17,000 or so clones, more than 70% seen once. This clone showed up just once. V and J are TRBV5-6 and TRBJ2-3; D unresolved. The sequenced sample was CD8+ T cells from peripheral blood mononuclear cells, obtained in the third trimester of pregnancy. The receptor comes from a female donor in good health, enrolled as a control in a pregnancy study. The CDR3, as DNA: TGTGCCAGCAGCTTGGGAGCCATAAGCACAGATACGCAGTATTTT. This codes for CASSLGAISTDTQYF.